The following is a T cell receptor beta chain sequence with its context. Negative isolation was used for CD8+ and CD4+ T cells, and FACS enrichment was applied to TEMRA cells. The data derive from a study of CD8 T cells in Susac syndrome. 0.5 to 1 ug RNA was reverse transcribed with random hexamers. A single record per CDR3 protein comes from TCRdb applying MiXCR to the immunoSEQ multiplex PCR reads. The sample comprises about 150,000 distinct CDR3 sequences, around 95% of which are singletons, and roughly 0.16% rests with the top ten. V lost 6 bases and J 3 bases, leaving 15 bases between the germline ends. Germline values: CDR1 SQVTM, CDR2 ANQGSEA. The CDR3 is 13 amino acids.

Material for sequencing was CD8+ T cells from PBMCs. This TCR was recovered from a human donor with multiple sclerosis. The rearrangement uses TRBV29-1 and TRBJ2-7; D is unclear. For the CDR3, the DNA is TGCAGCGTGGTCCGGCCAGGTAACTACGAGCAGTACTTC. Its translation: CSVVRPGNYEQYF.